A selection of T cell receptor beta chains follows, all from one sample in a study of T cell responses to AZD1222 COVID-19 vaccine. The protocol was immunoSEQ multiplex PCR, while the TCRdb copy is restricted to in-frame clones and leaves out a portion. The top ten clones hold around a sixth of a sample with approximately 110,000 clones, 70% to 90% of them seen once. The source material was peripheral blood, sampled on day 0 of AZD1222 vaccination. These receptors were collected from an adult in good health. Each CDR3 is given with its conserved first and last residue. D genes are given only for firm matches. Not every row has a clone size; where given, it reads once, few, many or a size class.

clone_size	d_call	j_call	v_call	cdr3_length	cdr3_aa	cdr3_nt
NA	TRBD1	TRBJ1-2	TRBV6-5	12	CASTGQSVSYTF	TGTGCCAGCACGGGACAGTCCGTTAGCTACACCTTC
NA	TRBD2	TRBJ2-3	TRBV7-2	14	CASSLSGGTDTQYF	TGTGCCAGCAGCTTAAGCGGGGGGACAGATACGCAGTATTTT
NA	NA	TRBJ1-1	TRBV21-1	16	CASSKYRQIHNTEAFF	TGTGCCAGCAGCAAATATCGACAGATTCATAACACTGAAGCTTTCTTT
once	NA	TRBJ1-2	TRBV30	14	CAWKPVWQGIGYTF	TGTGCCTGGAAGCCGGTCTGGCAGGGAATAGGCTACACCTTC
NA	TRBD2	TRBJ2-1	TRBV6-2/TRBV6-3	14	CASSYRTSQNEQFF	TGTGCCAGCAGTTATAGGACTAGTCAGAATGAGCAGTTCTTC
NA	NA	TRBJ1-2	TRBV27	13	CASSLSGGLGYTF	TGTGCCAGCAGTTTATCTGGGGGGCTTGGCTACACCTTC
NA	TRBD1	TRBJ1-2	TRBV5-4	13	CASSQDRGYGYTF	TGTGCCAGCAGCCAAGACAGGGGCTATGGCTACACCTTC
NA	TRBD1	TRBJ1-6	TRBV6-5	14	CASSGGKGNSPLHF	TGTGCCAGTTCAGGGGGCAAGGGTAATTCACCCCTCCACTTT
NA	NA	TRBJ2-1	TRBV19	14	CASRLSTQHNEQFF	TGTGCCAGTAGACTCTCGACCCAGCATAATGAGCAGTTCTTC
NA	TRBD2	TRBJ2-2	TRBV9	15	CASSLGGLASGELFF	TGTGCCAGCAGCTTGGGGGGACTAGCGTCCGGGGAGCTGTTTTTT
few	NA	TRBJ1-5	TRBV27	13	CASSFRVGQPQHF	TGTGCCAGCAGTTTCCGAGTTGGTCAGCCCCAGCATTTT
NA	NA	TRBJ2-5	TRBV5-8	16	CASSLGTRGEQETQYF	TGTGCCAGCAGCTTGGGGACAAGGGGGGAACAAGAGACCCAGTACTTC
NA	NA	TRBJ2-1	TRBV3-1/TRBV3-2	13	CASSPDRYNEQFF	TGTGCCAGCAGCCCCGACAGGTACAATGAGCAGTTCTTC
NA	NA	TRBJ1-1	TRBV15	15	CATSWRPTINTEAFF	TGTGCCACCAGCTGGAGACCGACTATAAACACTGAAGCTTTCTTT
NA	TRBD1	TRBJ1-4	TRBV4-1	20	CASSQDETGGVIATNEKLFF	TGCGCCAGCAGCCAGGATGAGACAGGGGGGGTCATAGCAACTAATGAAAAACTGTTTTTT
NA	TRBD1	TRBJ1-2	TRBV5-1	14	CASSLVQGAYGYTF	TGCGCCAGCAGCTTGGTTCAGGGGGCCTATGGCTACACCTTC
few	NA	TRBJ1-4	TRBV28	15	CASTPQRSFHEKLFF	TGTGCCAGCACCCCCCAGCGGTCGTTTCATGAAAAACTGTTTTTT
NA	NA	TRBJ1-2	TRBV19	13	CASSIGERVGYTF	TGTGCCAGTAGTATTGGGGAGAGGGTCGGCTACACCTTC
NA	TRBD1	TRBJ1-6	TRBV27	14	CASSPTGGISPLHF	TGTGCCAGCAGTCCGACAGGGGGGATTTCACCCCTCCACTTT
NA	TRBD1	TRBJ1-4	TRBV6-5	15	CASGEEGQITEKLFF	TGTGCCAGCGGGGAGGAGGGACAGATAACCGAAAAACTGTTTTTT
once	TRBD2	TRBJ2-5	TRBV7-8	16	CASIAGVAGTGETQYF	TGTGCCAGCATCGCGGGGGTCGCGGGAACTGGCGAGACCCAGTACTTC
NA	TRBD2	TRBJ2-3	TRBV28	18	CASSFDGASGGVTDTQYF	TGTGCCAGCAGTTTCGACGGAGCTAGCGGGGGGGTCACAGATACGCAGTATTTT
NA	NA	TRBJ1-2	TRBV6-2/TRBV6-3	11	CASSYSIGYTF	TGTGCCAGCAGTTACTCTATCGGCTACACCTTC
NA	TRBD2	TRBJ2-3	TRBV5-1	15	CASSLASGGTDTQYF	TGCGCCAGCAGCTTGGCTAGCGGAGGCACAGATACGCAGTATTTT
NA	TRBD1	TRBJ1-1	TRBV9	14	CASRGTGKNTEAFF	TGTGCCAGCAGAGGGACAGGGAAGAACACTGAAGCTTTCTTT
NA	NA	TRBJ2-7	TRBV20-1	15	CSASNRAQKIYEQYF	TGCAGTGCTAGTAACAGGGCCCAGAAAATCTACGAGCAGTACTTC
NA	NA	TRBJ2-1	TRBV18	14	CASSPPGRHNEQFF	TGTGCCAGCTCACCCCCCGGGCGCCACAATGAGCAGTTCTTC
once	NA	TRBJ2-3	TRBV6-2/TRBV6-3	14	CASSQTPGADTQYF	TGTGCCAGCAGTCAAACACCTGGGGCAGATACGCAGTATTTT
once	NA	TRBJ2-1	TRBV15	14	CATSSPGPGREQFF	TGTGCCACCAGCAGCCCTGGCCCAGGGAGGGAGCAGTTCTTC
NA	NA	TRBJ2-7	TRBV6-5	15	CASSYLRTAGVEQYF	TGTGCCAGCAGTTACCTCAGAACCGCAGGGGTCGAGCAGTACTTC
once	TRBD1	TRBJ1-6	TRBV6-2/TRBV6-3	16	CASSLSPRTGYSPLHF	TGTGCCAGCAGTTTGTCCCCCAGGACAGGGTATTCACCCCTCCACTTT
NA	NA	TRBJ2-3	TRBV28	19	CASSLTLAGTRLGVDTQYF	TGTGCCAGCAGTTTAACCCTCGCCGGGACCCGCCTGGGTGTCGATACGCAGTATTTT
NA	NA	TRBJ1-4	TRBV7-9	17	CASSLVGGGGASEKLFF	TGTGCCAGCAGCTTAGTGGGAGGTGGGGGCGCGAGTGAAAAACTGTTTTTT
NA	TRBD1	TRBJ2-3	TRBV5-1	14	CASSHRTGTDTQYF	TGCGCCAGCAGTCATAGGACAGGGACAGATACGCAGTATTTT
NA	NA	TRBJ1-6	TRBV12-3/TRBV12-4	13	CASSYWGNSPLHF	TGTGCCAGCAGTTATTGGGGAAATTCACCCCTCCACTTT
NA	NA	TRBJ2-4	TRBV7-2	15	CASSLGLAAKNIQYF	TGTGCCAGCAGCTTAGGTCTAGCGGCCAAAAACATTCAGTACTTC
NA	NA	TRBJ2-2	TRBV2	16	CASSEARGIGTGELFF	TGTGCCAGCAGTGAAGCGAGAGGGATCGGCACCGGGGAGCTGTTTTTT
once	TRBD1	TRBJ2-4	TRBV6-5	15	CASSPNRGRRDIQYF	TGTGCCAGCAGTCCTAACAGGGGGCGAAGGGACATTCAGTACTTC
NA	NA	TRBJ2-3	TRBV11-2	15	CASSLGTRFTDTQYF	TGTGCCAGCAGCTTAGGGACAAGATTCACAGATACGCAGTATTTT
NA	NA	TRBJ2-3	TRBV9	12	CASSPHTDTQYF	TGTGCCAGCAGCCCACACACAGATACGCAGTATTTT